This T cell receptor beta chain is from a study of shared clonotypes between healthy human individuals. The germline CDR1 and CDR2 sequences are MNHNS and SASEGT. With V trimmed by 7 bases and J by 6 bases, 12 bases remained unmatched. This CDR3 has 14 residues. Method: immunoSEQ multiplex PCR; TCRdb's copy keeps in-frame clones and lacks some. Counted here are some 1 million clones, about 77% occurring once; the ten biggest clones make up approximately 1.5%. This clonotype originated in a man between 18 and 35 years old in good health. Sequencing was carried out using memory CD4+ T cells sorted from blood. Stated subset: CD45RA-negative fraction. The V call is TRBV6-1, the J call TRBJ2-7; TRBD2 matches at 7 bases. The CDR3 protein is CASTQWGGLGEQYF. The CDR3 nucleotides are TGTGCCAGCACCCAATGGGGGGGGTTGGGCGAGCAGTACTTC.